The present T cell receptor beta chain was sequenced within a study of blood T cell repertoires in COVID-19. Study as a whole: T cells, B-cell-depleted T cells, or PBMCs provided the cDNA or gDNA that served as material.

Libraries were prepared by immunoSEQ multiplex PCR; TCRdb keeps only in-frame clonotypes and omits some of them. The sample lists around 500,000 clones; around 89% were seen once. The CDR3 extends over 16 amino acids. Germline assignment: CDR1 MNHEY and CDR2 SMNVEV (reference sequence). V shed 3 bases and J shed 0 bases, with 14 bases lying between them. The genes are TRBV27 and TRBJ1-1, with D unresolved. Sequences were obtained from PBMCs or T cells enriched from blood (not recorded which). The receptor's source is a woman aged 40 to 50 who had recovered from COVID-19. The CDR3 is CASSLFRDLVNTEAFF. The DNA of the CDR3 is TGTGCCAGCAGTTTGTTTAGAGATTTGGTGAACACTGAAGCTTTCTTT.